This is a list of T cell receptor beta chains from one sample in a study of blood T cell repertoires in COVID-19. Profiling relied on immunoSEQ multiplex PCR, and the TCRdb table lists in-frame clones only, not all of them. In the table there are over 200,000 clones, around 88% of which are singletons. The sequencing sample was made of PBMCs or T cells enriched from blood (not recorded which). These receptors were collected from a woman aged 35 to 49 with acute COVID-19. CDR3s include the opening cysteine and the closing phenylalanine or tryptophan. Fields, in order: CDR3 length, V gene, clone size, J gene, D gene, CDR3 protein, CDR3 DNA. A D gene is named only where the DNA matches it firmly. Rows may omit the clone size; those that give it use once, few, many or a size class.

>13|TRBV29-1|.|TRBJ1-5|TRBD1
CSVTDRVDQPQHF
TGCAGCGTTACGGACAGGGTAGACCAGCCCCAGCATTTT
>15|TRBV24-1|.|TRBJ2-1|.
CATSGAGVVHNEQFF
TGTGCCACCAGTGGGGCAGGGGTGGTACACAATGAGCAGTTCTTC
>18|TRBV18|.|TRBJ2-2|TRBD2
CASSPVVAGGANTGELFF
TGTGCCAGCTCACCAGTAGTAGCGGGAGGGGCGAACACCGGGGAGCTGTTTTTT
>17|TRBV6-2/TRBV6-3|.|TRBJ1-2|TRBD1
CASSPKPQGAPNYGYTF
TGTGCCAGCAGTCCCAAACCACAGGGGGCGCCCAACTATGGCTACACCTTC
>14|TRBV5-1|.|TRBJ1-2|.
CASSLGQGRDGYTF
TGCGCCAGCAGCTTGGGTCAGGGGCGCGATGGCTACACCTTC
>14|TRBV9|.|TRBJ1-1|.
CASSLDMGNTEAFF
TGTGCCAGCAGCCTTGACATGGGGAACACTGAAGCTTTCTTT
>15|TRBV3-1/TRBV3-2|once|TRBJ1-3|TRBD1
CASSWDSGIGNTIYF
TGTGCCAGCAGCTGGGACAGTGGGATTGGAAACACCATATATTTT
>16|TRBV9|.|TRBJ2-6|.
CASSGLVSSGANVLTF
TGTGCCAGCAGCGGACTAGTGAGCTCTGGGGCCAACGTCCTGACTTTC
>17|TRBV5-1|.|TRBJ2-3|TRBD2
CASSLEGLAGEGDTQYF
TGCGCCAGCAGCTTGGAGGGACTAGCGGGAGAAGGGGATACGCAGTATTTT
>16|TRBV5-1|.|TRBJ1-1|TRBD1
CASSLEPGQGHTEAFF
TGCGCCAGCAGCTTGGAGCCCGGACAGGGGCACACTGAAGCTTTCTTT
>14|TRBV30|.|TRBJ1-1|.
CAWSVGRGNTEAFF
TGTGCCTGGAGTGTAGGTCGGGGGAACACTGAAGCTTTCTTT
>13|TRBV19|.|TRBJ1-1|TRBD1
CASSETGGTEAFF
TGTGCCAGTAGTGAAACAGGGGGCACTGAAGCTTTCTTT
>15|TRBV5-4|.|TRBJ2-2|.
CASSPRAGATGELFF
TGTGCCAGCAGCCCCCGGGCGGGTGCCACCGGGGAGCTGTTTTTT
>13|TRBV5-4|.|TRBJ2-5|.
CASSLGQKETQYF
TGTGCCAGCAGCTTGGGACAGAAAGAGACCCAGTACTTC
>15|TRBV19|.|TRBJ2-3|TRBD2
CASTKGAGGADTQYF
TGTGCCAGTACCAAGGGAGCGGGAGGAGCAGATACGCAGTATTTT
>14|TRBV5-1|.|TRBJ1-1|.
CASSLESGNTEAFF
TGCGCCAGCAGCTTGGAGTCAGGGAACACTGAAGCTTTCTTT
>15|TRBV5-6|once|TRBJ2-3|TRBD1
CASSQSQGAPDTQYF
TGTGCCAGCAGTCAATCCCAGGGGGCTCCAGATACGCAGTATTTT
>13|TRBV29-1|.|TRBJ2-5|.
CSAKVAGTETQYF
TGCAGCGCAAAGGTGGCAGGGACTGAGACCCAGTACTTC
>13|TRBV2|.|TRBJ1-4|.
CASGPRFGEKLFF
TGTGCCAGCGGCCCCCGTTTTGGTGAAAAACTGTTTTTT
>13|TRBV19|.|TRBJ1-4|.
CASAPRVVEKLFF
TGTGCCAGTGCGCCCAGGGTAGTTGAAAAACTGTTTTTT
>18|TRBV5-8|.|TRBJ2-1|TRBD2
CASSLVISGGAKVNEQFF
TGTGCCAGCAGCTTGGTCATTAGCGGGGGGGCCAAGGTCAATGAGCAGTTCTTC
>15|TRBV5-4|.|TRBJ2-1|.
CASSLEPGVYNEQFF
TGTGCCAGCAGCTTGGAGCCAGGGGTCTACAATGAGCAGTTCTTC
>16|TRBV3-1/TRBV3-2|.|TRBJ2-1|TRBD2
CASSQDRLAGANEQFF
TGTGCCAGCAGCCAAGATAGGCTAGCGGGGGCCAATGAGCAGTTCTTC
>17|TRBV19|.|TRBJ1-3|TRBD1
CASSLLGQASSGNTIYF
TGTGCCAGTAGTCTCCTGGGACAGGCGAGCTCTGGAAACACCATATATTTT
>16|TRBV7-8|.|TRBJ2-7|TRBD2
CASSNLAGGLSYEQYF
TGTGCCAGCAGCAACTTAGCGGGGGGCCTCTCCTACGAGCAGTACTTC
>15|TRBV12-5|.|TRBJ1-2|.
CASGLVETVAYGYTF
TGTGCTAGTGGTTTGGTAGAGACAGTTGCTTATGGCTACACCTTC
>17|TRBV18|.|TRBJ1-1|TRBD1
CASSPRTPRGRDTEAFF
TGTGCCAGCTCACCGAGGACTCCCAGGGGGCGGGACACTGAAGCTTTCTTT
>14|TRBV10-3|few|TRBJ1-2|TRBD1
CAIMGQGAGYGYTF
TGTGCCATCATGGGGCAGGGGGCTGGGTATGGCTACACCTTC
>12|TRBV6-5|once|TRBJ1-6|.
CASSQGSSPLHF
TGTGCCAGCAGTCAGGGGAGTTCACCCCTCCACTTT
>15|TRBV2|.|TRBJ1-1|.
CASSEAWGQNTEAFF
TGTGCCAGCAGTGAAGCTTGGGGACAGAACACTGAAGCTTTCTTT
>17|TRBV23-1|.|TRBJ2-7|.
CASSQEMKLMGAYEQYF
TGCGCCAGCAGTCAAGAAATGAAGTTGATGGGCGCCTACGAGCAGTACTTC
>12|TRBV29-1|.|TRBJ2-1|TRBD2
CSVEEGRGEQFF
TGCAGCGTTGAAGAGGGGAGGGGTGAGCAGTTCTTC
>13|TRBV21-1|.|TRBJ1-3|.
CASSRDREHTIYF
TGTGCCAGCAGCAGGGACAGGGAACACACCATATATTTT
>16|TRBV30|.|TRBJ1-3|.
CAWSVAGRLTGNTIYF
TGTGCCTGGAGTGTCGCAGGGAGGTTAACTGGAAACACCATATATTTT
>15|TRBV9|.|TRBJ2-3|.
CASSVGSLVPDTQYF
TGTGCCAGCAGCGTAGGGTCCCTAGTCCCAGATACGCAGTATTTT
>14|TRBV25-1|.|TRBJ1-6|TRBD1
CASRGQGYNSPLHF
TGTGCCAGCCGTGGACAGGGTTATAATTCACCCCTCCACTTT
>20|TRBV5-1|.|TRBJ2-2|TRBD2
CASSPRGTSGGPTNTGELFF
TGCGCCAGCAGCCCCCGGGGGACTAGCGGGGGTCCGACGAACACCGGGGAGCTGTTTTTT
>14|TRBV5-1|.|TRBJ1-2|TRBD1
CASSTGQGLHGYTF
TGCGCCAGCAGCACCGGACAGGGGCTGCATGGCTACACCTTC
>12|TRBV29-1|once|TRBJ2-7|TRBD1
CSVGTGTYEQYF
TGCAGCGTCGGGACAGGGACCTACGAGCAGTACTTC
>15|TRBV19|.|TRBJ2-7|.
CASSTQVSASYEQYF
TGTGCCAGTAGTACACAGGTCAGCGCCTCCTACGAGCAGTACTTC
>15|TRBV4-3|.|TRBJ2-1|TRBD2
CASSARTSGRNEQFF
TGCGCCAGCAGCGCAAGGACTAGTGGCCGCAATGAGCAGTTCTTC
>13|TRBV13|.|TRBJ1-2|TRBD1
CASSVSGGLGYTF
TGTGCCAGCAGCGTGTCAGGGGGTTTGGGCTACACCTTC
>16|TRBV9|.|TRBJ1-3|.
CASSLGSGSSGNTIYF
TGTGCCAGCAGCCTCGGGAGTGGGAGCTCTGGAAACACCATATATTTT
>14|TRBV19|many|TRBJ1-1|.
CASSTDGRNTEAFF
TGTGCCAGTAGTACGGACGGGAGGAACACTGAAGCTTTCTTT
>16|TRBV4-3|.|TRBJ1-4|.
CASSQDRQGGREKLFF
TGCGCCAGCAGCCAAGATAGGCAGGGCGGACGGGAAAAACTGTTTTTT
>15|TRBV5-4|.|TRBJ2-2|TRBD2
CASSGGGENTGELFF
TGTGCCAGCAGCGGGGGAGGGGAAAACACCGGGGAGCTGTTTTTT
>15|TRBV19|.|TRBJ2-3|TRBD2
CASRNLAGGTDTQYF
TGTGCCAGTAGGAACCTAGCGGGGGGCACAGATACGCAGTATTTT
>14|TRBV28|.|TRBJ1-2|TRBD1
CASTETGGSYGYTF
TGTGCCAGCACTGAAACAGGGGGTAGCTATGGCTACACCTTC
>13|TRBV12-3/TRBV12-4|.|TRBJ1-5|.
CASRRGARQPQHF
TGTGCCAGCAGGCGGGGGGCTCGGCAGCCCCAGCATTTT
>14|TRBV7-8|.|TRBJ1-1|.
CASSFGHSNTEAFF
TGTGCCAGCAGCTTCGGACACTCGAACACTGAAGCTTTCTTT
>15|TRBV4-2|.|TRBJ1-6|.
CASSQRASPNSPLHF
TGTGCCAGCAGCCAGAGGGCCAGTCCAAATTCACCCCTCCACTTT
>15|TRBV5-5|.|TRBJ2-3|.
CASSLVAGSTDTQYF
TGTGCCAGCAGCTTGGTTGCGGGCAGCACAGATACGCAGTATTTT
>12|TRBV6-5|few|TRBJ2-3|.
CASTVPGDTQYF
TGTGCCAGCACAGTCCCGGGAGATACGCAGTATTTT
>16|TRBV5-1|.|TRBJ1-1|.
CASSPAQGTLGAEAFF
TGCGCCAGCAGCCCCGCTCAGGGGACGCTGGGGGCTGAAGCTTTCTTT